This T cell receptor beta chain was recovered during a study of cytomegalovirus exposure and HLA in healthy donors. A multiplex PCR was run with 60 Vbeta primers and 13 Jbeta primers. Only in-frame clones appear in the TCRdb table, and some are missing; sequencing was by immunoSEQ multiplex PCR. This table has approximately 100,000 clones, roughly three quarters appearing once. The CDR3 loop spans 11 amino acids. CDR1 is SGHDT, CDR2 YYEEEE, per germline. The V and J ends lost 4 bases and 16 bases, in that order; junction bases with no gene match: 8. The source material was PBMCs. The rearrangement uses TRBV5-6 and TRBJ2-4, with 7 positions matching TRBD1. The clonotype originates from a woman in her forties or fifties in good health and CMV-seropositive. The CDR3 DNA is TGTGCCAGCAGCAAGGACCGGGACAGCTACTTC. It translates to CASSKDRDSYF.